This entry lists 21 T cell receptor beta chains sequenced from one sample in a study of monozygotic twins with inflammatory bowel disease. TCRdb re-called the 5' RACE reads and gives one entry per CDR3 protein, without DNA. Reported are approximately 390,000 distinct CDR3 sequences; the ten largest clones contain roughly 2.5%. Sequencing was carried out using blood. Receptors originate from a human donor with ulcerative colitis or Crohn's disease, or a healthy co-twin of an affected twin (not recorded which).

CDR3 protein: CASSESRQNTEAFF. The chain employs TRBV25-1 and TRBJ1-1. The CDR3 contains 14 residues. Germline CDR1 and CDR2: MGHDK and SYGVNS.

The chain joins TRBV5-1 to TRBJ2-3; TCRdb indicates TRBD2, and absent DNA this call remains unverified. The CDR3 is made up of 15 amino acids. Per germline, CDR1 SGHRS and CDR2 YFSETQ. CDR3 amino acids: CASGPLGPSGDTQYF.

The chain joins TRBV12-3 or TRBV12-4 to TRBJ1-1. The CDR3 has 13 amino acids. The CDR3 here is CASRVAENTEAFF.

The chain has TRBV28 and TRBJ2-7. The germline V gene has CDR1 MDHEN and CDR2 SYDVKM. The length of the CDR3 is 13 residues. CDR3: CASSETGAVEQYF.

The rearrangement joins TRBV9 to TRBJ2-1; TCRdb indicates TRBD1, and absent DNA this call remains unverified. The germline CDR1 and CDR2 sequences are SGDLS and YYNGEE. This CDR3 comprises 17 residues. This CDR3 is CASSVLIRDGGNNEQFF.

The rearrangement joins TRBV27 to TRBJ2-5; lacking DNA, the TRBD2 call made by TCRdb goes unchecked. Germline CDR1 is MNHEY and CDR2 is SMNVEV (reference sequence). CDR3 length: 15 residues. The CDR3 reads CASSPGTSGGETQYF.

This chain uses TRBV5-1 with TRBJ2-7. There are 13 residues in the CDR3. The germline V gene has CDR1 SGHRS and CDR2 YFSETQ. CDR3 in amino acids: CASRLDTAYEQYF.

The rearrangement uses TRBV9 and TRBJ1-6. Germline CDR1 is SGDLS and CDR2 is YYNGEE. The CDR3 is made up of 14 amino acids. The CDR3 loop is CASSVDPQYSPLHF.

The chain combines TRBV7-9 with TRBJ2-3; the TRBD1 assignment by TCRdb is unverifiable without DNA. Germline-derived CDR1 and CDR2 are SEHNR and FQNEAQ (reference sequence). This CDR3 is built from 16 residues. CDR3 protein: CASSLRKTGPTDTQYF.

V and J are TRBV7-2 and TRBJ2-2; TCRdb proposes TRBD2, but this gene call is untestable without DNA. The germline gives CDR1 SGHTA, CDR2 FQGNSA. The CDR3 has 16 amino acids. CDR3 residues: CASSLFVAGGAGELFF.

V gene TRBV29-1 combines with J gene TRBJ1-6. This CDR3 contains 13 residues. Per germline, CDR1 SQVTM and CDR2 ANQGSEA. CDR3 protein: CSVQTDLGSPLHF.

This chain joins TRBV7-8 and TRBJ1-1; TCRdb calls TRBD1, which cannot be checked without DNA. Germline lookup yields CDR1 SGHVS and CDR2 FQNEAQ. The CDR3 runs 15 residues. This chain's CDR3 is CASSPRHGGSTEAFF.

The chain links TRBV7-9 to TRBJ1-6; with no DNA, the TCRdb D assignment of TRBD1 cannot be verified. Germline V lookup: CDR1 SEHNR, CDR2 FQNEAQ (reference sequence). The CDR3 is made up of 16 amino acids. The CDR3 sequence: CASSLAPGTGAGTLHF.

V is TRBV5-6 and J is TRBJ2-1; TCRdb's D call, TRBD2, is unchecked because there is no DNA. Germline CDR1 SGHDT, CDR2 YYEEEE. CDR3 length: 15 amino acids. CDR3 sequence reads: CASSPSGGFYNEQFF.

V usage is TRBV2 and J usage is TRBJ1-6; the D call from TCRdb, TRBD1, cannot be confirmed without DNA. CDR1 and CDR2 (germline): SNHLY, FYNNEI. CDR3 length: 16 residues. The CDR3: CASLYPRTGRNSPLHF. Using reference TRBV2 and TRBJ1-6 for the parts outside the CDR3, the full variable domain is EPEVTQTPSHQVTQMGQEVILRCVPISNHLYFYWYRQILGQKVEFLVSFYNNEISEKSEIFDDQFSVERPDGSNFTLKIRSTKLEDSAMYFCASLYPRTGRNSPLHFGNGTRLTVT.

V and J are TRBV7-2 and TRBJ2-1; TCRdb lists TRBD2, though no DNA is available to test this call. The CDR3 runs 15 residues. The germline V gene has CDR1 SGHTA and CDR2 FQGNSA. CDR3 sequence reads: CASSAPGLGVNEQFF.

The chain employs TRBV20-1 and TRBJ2-5; the TCRdb D gene call, TRBD1, has no DNA to confirm it. The length of the CDR3 is 13 residues. Germline CDR1 DFQATT, CDR2 SNEGSKA (reference sequence). The CDR3 sequence: CSARWGGKETQYF.

The rearrangement links TRBV18 to TRBJ2-3; TCRdb's assignment of TRBD2 cannot be checked, as there is no DNA. This CDR3 spans 18 amino acids. Germline V CDR1 and CDR2: KGHSH, LQKENI. The CDR3 here is CASSPPRRGGRGTDTQYF.

This chain uses TRBV6-6 with TRBJ1-6; the D call of TRBD1 rests on TCRdb alone, since no DNA is present to check it. CDR3 size: 14 residues. CDR1 is MNHNY, CDR2 SVGAGI, per germline (reference sequence). The CDR3 region is CASSHPGVNSPLHF.

The chain couples TRBV4-2 to TRBJ2-7; the TCRdb call, TRBD1, lacks DNA for checking. Germline lookup yields CDR1 LGHNA and CDR2 YNFKEQ. This CDR3 contains 16 residues. CDR3 sequence reads: CASSSRGGGQTYEQYF.

The rearrangement links TRBV28 to TRBJ1-1; TCRdb designates TRBD1, a call that cannot be tested without DNA. CDR1 is MDHEN and CDR2 is SYDVKM in the germline V gene. The CDR3 contains 16 residues. The CDR3 here is CASVLSWGEGVTEAFF.